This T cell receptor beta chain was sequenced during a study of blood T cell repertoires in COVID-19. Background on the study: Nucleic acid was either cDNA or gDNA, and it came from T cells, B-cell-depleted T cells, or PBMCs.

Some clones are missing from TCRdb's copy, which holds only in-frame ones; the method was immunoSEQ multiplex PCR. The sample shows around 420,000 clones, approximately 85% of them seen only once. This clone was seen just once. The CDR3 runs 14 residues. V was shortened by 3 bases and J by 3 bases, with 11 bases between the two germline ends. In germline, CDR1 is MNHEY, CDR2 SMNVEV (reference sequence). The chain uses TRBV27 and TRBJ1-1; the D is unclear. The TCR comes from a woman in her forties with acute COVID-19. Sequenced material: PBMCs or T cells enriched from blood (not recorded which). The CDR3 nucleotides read TGTGCCAGCAGTTTCTCGGGGAGCTACACTGAAGCTTTCTTT. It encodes CASSFSGSYTEAFF.